This T cell receptor beta chain was retrieved from a study of human T cells and chemical hapten exposure. Individual cDNA molecules (in the library) carried attached unique molecular identifiers. MiXCR, applied by TCRdb to the reads, yields one record per CDR3 protein. The table lists 860 or so distinct CDR3 sequences, approximately 71% of them singletons. CDR3 length: 12 residues. V lost 6 bases and J 10 bases, leaving 12 bases between the germline ends. It was unfractionated whole blood from which total RNA was extracted. Sample: whole blood. The chain carries TRBV12-3 or TRBV12-4 and TRBJ2-2; TRBD2 is a possible D gene (6 bases). This TCR was recovered from a human donor with alopecia, or a healthy volunteer (not recorded which). Some clones in this sample may be carry-over from other donors' samples. This table probably holds off-target reads from a library built for another chain. The CDR3 region has the DNA TGTGCCAGCAGGGGACTCGCGTTGGAGCTGTTTTTT. Protein sequence: CASRGLALELFF.